What follows describes a single T cell receptor beta chain. Its antigen has not been determined. It has no much larger one-base neighbor in the sample; base qualities were not kept. The data were taken from a study of Ad26.COV2.S vaccination and SARS-CoV-2 variants (dated by TCRdb to about 2021). Regarding the study in general: Donors in the vaccine arm were drawn from COV1001, a multicentre, randomized, double-blind, placebo-controlled phase I-IIa trial testing Ad26.COV2.S in healthy adults. Dosing of Ad26.COV2.S was intramuscular, at either 5x10^10 or 1x10^11 viral particles, delivered as one shot or as two shots spaced 56 days apart. Sequencing of the TCRbeta repertoire served to evaluate the specificity and breadth of SARS-CoV-2-reactive T cell receptors following Ad26.COV2.S vaccination. A total of 32 samples were included in the TCR-sequenced set, comprising roughly 19 Ad26.COV2.S vaccine recipients, 5 placebo recipients and 8 SARS-CoV-2 convalescent individuals. Trial participants were randomized into five groups of five: low-dose or high-dose Ad26.COV2.S given once or twice, or placebo on both occasions. Throughout the experiments and outcome assessment, investigators stayed blinded to trial group allocation.

The immunoSEQ Assay was used to sequence TCRbeta CDR3 regions. After extraction, genomic DNA underwent amplification by bias-controlled multiplex PCR, followed by high-throughput sequencing. From the authors' description of their analysis: To quantify the absolute abundance of each unique TCRbeta CDR3 region, sequences were collapsed and filtered. T cell fraction was estimated by normalizing TCRbeta template counts to usable DNA, which was measured by amplifying reference genes present in all nucleated cells. Repertoire TCRs were annotated as SARS-CoV-2-specific when V gene, CDR3 amino acid sequence and J gene were exactly matched to a known reactive TCR set. The reference SARS-CoV-2 TCR set was derived from MIRA and filtered for enrichment in COVID-19-positive ImmuneCODE repertoires, a step that removed public or cross-reactive TCRs. Using the MIRA antigens, annotated TCRs were further analysed by specific ORF or by position within an ORF. Breadth was defined as annotated unique rearrangements over total unique productive rearrangements; depth was the summed frequency of those rearrangements. Two-sided Wilcoxon rank-sum tests were used to compare TCR breadth between groups. Here the immuneACCESS table is served through TCRdb, limited to in-frame sequences with V and J called. Missing clones are a known gap in these copies; in checked studies unresolved V genes cover under half, and the rest lacks a known reason. That table is the source of V, J and clone size, and D and trimming were worked out from the DNA. In all, the sample holds roughly 400,000 clones, and 80% to 95% of those were seen once. About 4.1% of the sample lies in the top ten.

This specimen's treatment or condition label, per the study, means: around 19 received Ad26.COV2.S at low or high dose, single or two shots; roughly 5 received placebo; per-sample allocation not given. For vaccine and placebo recipients, the sequenced repertoires came from samples collected on day 63 after the first injection. Between 29 July and 7 August 2020, Cohort 1b enrolled 20 to 30 adults aged 18-55 years at one site in Boston, USA. Ad26.COV2.S was a replication-incompetent adenovirus type 26 vector expressing a prefusion-stabilized SARS-CoV-2 spike protein from the original Wuhan strain. Between the V and J ends, shortened by 3 bases and 15 bases respectively, the junction contains 18 bases. Taken from cysteine to phenylalanine, the CDR3 has 13 residues. The only DNA kept is the CDR3, 39 bases in frame from the first base. The germline V gene (reference sequence) specifies LGHDT as CDR1 and YNNKEL as CDR2.

Points the paper makes about the study in general: The authors noted that the TCR breadth and depth analyses may have underestimated total T cell responses. Higher spike-specific TCR breadth was observed in Ad26.COV2.S recipients than in placebo recipients (P = 0.0014). Vaccine and placebo recipients had similar non-spike TCR breadth, a finding consistent with the vaccine containing only spike. Substantial breadth of spike-specific CD8+ and CD4+ T cell responses was reported after vaccination. The study was not powered for comparison of responses between vaccine doses or regimens.

The chain was built from TRBV3-1 (or the pseudogene TRBV3-2) and TRBJ2-1; the D gene may be TRBD1 or TRBD2, since each aligns over 6 bases. This TCR derives from a person aged 18-65 years who received the Ad26.COV2.S COVID-19 vaccine or a placebo. The specimen comprised peripheral blood, sampled in a trial of Ad26.COV2.S vaccine versus placebo. The DNA reads as follows: TGTGCCAGCAGCCAGCCCGAGGGGGGTAGCAGGTTCTTC. It translates as CASSQPEGGSRFF.